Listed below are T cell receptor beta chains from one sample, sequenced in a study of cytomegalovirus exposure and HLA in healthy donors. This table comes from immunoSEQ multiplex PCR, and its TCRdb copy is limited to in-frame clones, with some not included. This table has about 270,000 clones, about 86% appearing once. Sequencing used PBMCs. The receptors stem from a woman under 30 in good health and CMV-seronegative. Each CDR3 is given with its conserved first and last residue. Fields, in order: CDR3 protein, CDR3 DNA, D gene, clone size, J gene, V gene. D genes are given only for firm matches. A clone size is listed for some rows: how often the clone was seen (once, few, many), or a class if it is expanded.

CDR3aa: CASSLLSFGANYGYTF
CDR3nt: TGTGCCAGCAGTTTATTGTCATTCGGTGCTAACTATGGCTACACCTTC
d_gene: -
abundance: -
j_gene: TRBJ1-2
v_gene: TRBV27

CDR3aa: CASALVRSQETQYF
CDR3nt: TGTGCCAGCGCGCTGGTGAGGTCCCAAGAGACCCAGTACTTC
d_gene: -
abundance: -
j_gene: TRBJ2-5
v_gene: TRBV7-9

CDR3aa: CASTHQGRLAGNNEQFF
CDR3nt: TGTGCCAGCACCCACCAGGGCAGACTAGCGGGAAACAATGAGCAGTTCTTC
d_gene: TRBD2
abundance: -
j_gene: TRBJ2-1
v_gene: TRBV2

CDR3aa: CASSRRDSFTYGYTF
CDR3nt: TGTGCCAGTAGTAGGAGGGACAGTTTTACCTATGGCTACACCTTC
d_gene: TRBD1
abundance: -
j_gene: TRBJ1-2
v_gene: TRBV19

CDR3aa: CASSSGTSGLNEQFF
CDR3nt: TGTGCCAGCAGTTCCGGGACTAGCGGGTTGAATGAGCAGTTCTTC
d_gene: TRBD2
abundance: -
j_gene: TRBJ2-1
v_gene: TRBV27

CDR3aa: CASSLGDRDTDTQYF
CDR3nt: TGCGCCAGCAGCTTGGGGGACAGGGACACAGATACGCAGTATTTT
d_gene: TRBD1
abundance: -
j_gene: TRBJ2-3
v_gene: TRBV5-1

CDR3aa: CASSPGGQGNTEAFF
CDR3nt: TGTGCCAGCAGCCCAGGGGGGCAGGGCAACACTGAAGCTTTCTTT
d_gene: TRBD1
abundance: few
j_gene: TRBJ1-1
v_gene: TRBV11-3

CDR3aa: CASSQGQGGGYTF
CDR3nt: TGCGCCAGCAGCCAGGGACAGGGGGGGGGCTACACCTTC
d_gene: TRBD1
abundance: -
j_gene: TRBJ1-2
v_gene: TRBV4-1

CDR3aa: CASSLAAGRQGANTF
CDR3nt: TGTGCCAGCAGCTTAGCAGCCGGACGACAGGGGGCAAACACCTTC
d_gene: TRBD1
abundance: -
j_gene: TRBJ1-2
v_gene: TRBV11-3

CDR3aa: CASSDSSGTNTGELFF
CDR3nt: TGTGCCAGCAGTGATAGTAGCGGCACGAACACCGGGGAGCTGTTTTTT
d_gene: -
abundance: -
j_gene: TRBJ2-2
v_gene: TRBV6-1

CDR3aa: CASSYGTGGIQPQHF
CDR3nt: TGTGCCAGCAGTTACGGGACAGGGGGAATTCAGCCCCAGCATTTT
d_gene: TRBD1
abundance: -
j_gene: TRBJ1-5
v_gene: TRBV6-6

CDR3aa: CAGEAPNTGELFF
CDR3nt: TGTGCCGGTGAGGCGCCGAACACCGGGGAGCTGTTTTTT
d_gene: -
abundance: once
j_gene: TRBJ2-2
v_gene: TRBV5-4

CDR3aa: CATSLDTYYGYTF
CDR3nt: TGTGCCACCTCTTTAGACACATACTATGGCTACACCTTC
d_gene: -
abundance: few
j_gene: TRBJ1-2
v_gene: TRBV10-3

CDR3aa: CASSSPGGPWGEETQYF
CDR3nt: TGTGCCAGCAGCTCCCCAGGGGGACCGTGGGGCGAAGAGACCCAGTACTTC
d_gene: TRBD1
abundance: once
j_gene: TRBJ2-5
v_gene: TRBV11-1

CDR3aa: CAWSVSQGSEKLFF
CDR3nt: TGTGCCTGGAGTGTATCCCAGGGGAGTGAAAAACTGTTTTTT
d_gene: -
abundance: -
j_gene: TRBJ1-4
v_gene: TRBV30

CDR3aa: CASSLPLTGGEKLFF
CDR3nt: TGTGCCAGCAGTTTGCCACTTACAGGGGGTGAAAAACTGTTTTTT
d_gene: TRBD1
abundance: once
j_gene: TRBJ1-4
v_gene: TRBV28

CDR3aa: CATMQGEVAGELFF
CDR3nt: TGTGCCACAATGCAAGGGGAGGTGGCCGGGGAGCTGTTTTTT
d_gene: -
abundance: once
j_gene: TRBJ2-2
v_gene: TRBV6-5

CDR3aa: CASSLGTSGGVDTQYF
CDR3nt: TGTGCCAGCAGCTTAGGGACTAGCGGGGGGGTAGATACGCAGTATTTT
d_gene: TRBD2
abundance: -
j_gene: TRBJ2-3
v_gene: TRBV7-2

CDR3aa: CASSQVRTGTYEQYF
CDR3nt: TGCGCCAGCAGCCAAGTTCGGACAGGGACCTACGAGCAGTACTTC
d_gene: TRBD1
abundance: once
j_gene: TRBJ2-7
v_gene: TRBV4-1

CDR3aa: CASSPDWSSYEQYF
CDR3nt: TGTGCCAGCAGCCCTGACTGGAGCTCCTACGAGCAGTACTTC
d_gene: -
abundance: once
j_gene: TRBJ2-7
v_gene: TRBV14

CDR3aa: CASRSISSYEQYF
CDR3nt: TGTGCCTCCCGTTCCATTAGCTCCTACGAGCAGTACTTC
d_gene: -
abundance: -
j_gene: TRBJ2-7
v_gene: TRBV30

CDR3aa: CAWSETALSGNTIYF
CDR3nt: TGTGCCTGGAGTGAAACAGCACTCTCTGGAAACACCATATATTTT
d_gene: -
abundance: -
j_gene: TRBJ1-3
v_gene: TRBV30

CDR3aa: CASSAGGSSYNEQFF
CDR3nt: TGTGCCAGCAGCGCCGGGGGTAGCTCCTACAATGAGCAGTTCTTC
d_gene: -
abundance: -
j_gene: TRBJ2-1
v_gene: TRBV9

CDR3aa: CASSVEGQGNVKLFF
CDR3nt: TGTGCCAGCAGCGTAGAAGGACAGGGTAACGTAAAACTGTTTTTT
d_gene: TRBD1
abundance: -
j_gene: TRBJ1-4
v_gene: TRBV9

CDR3aa: CASSGWTGNEKLFF
CDR3nt: TGTGCCAGCAGCGGGTGGACAGGGAATGAAAAACTGTTTTTT
d_gene: TRBD1
abundance: few
j_gene: TRBJ1-4
v_gene: TRBV2

CDR3aa: CAWKAGGLFSGNTIYF
CDR3nt: TGTGCCTGGAAGGCAGGGGGCCTTTTCTCTGGAAACACCATATATTTT
d_gene: TRBD1
abundance: -
j_gene: TRBJ1-3
v_gene: TRBV30

CDR3aa: CASRQVLGETQYF
CDR3nt: TGTGCCAGCAGGCAGGTATTGGGAGAGACCCAGTACTTC
d_gene: -
abundance: -
j_gene: TRBJ2-5
v_gene: TRBV6-5

CDR3aa: CASSFYTGDADGYTF
CDR3nt: TGTGCCAGCAGCTTTTATACGGGGGATGCGGATGGCTACACCTTC
d_gene: -
abundance: -
j_gene: TRBJ1-2
v_gene: TRBV7-6

CDR3aa: CASLQGNYGYTF
CDR3nt: TGTGCCAGTTTACAGGGGAACTATGGCTACACCTTC
d_gene: TRBD1
abundance: once
j_gene: TRBJ1-2
v_gene: TRBV7-2

CDR3aa: CASSLGGGYEQYF
CDR3nt: TGTGCCAGCAGCTTGGGCGGGGGGTACGAGCAGTACTTC
d_gene: TRBD2
abundance: -
j_gene: TRBJ2-7
v_gene: TRBV5-6

CDR3aa: CASSGSMGRVTEAFF
CDR3nt: TGTGCCAGCAGTGGATCCATGGGGAGAGTGACTGAAGCTTTCTTT
d_gene: -
abundance: once
j_gene: TRBJ1-1
v_gene: TRBV2

CDR3aa: CASSPLAGGGDTQYF
CDR3nt: TGCGCCAGCAGCCCCCTAGCGGGGGGGGGAGATACGCAGTATTTT
d_gene: TRBD2
abundance: once
j_gene: TRBJ2-3
v_gene: TRBV4-3

CDR3aa: CASSFFTGGSNQPQHF
CDR3nt: TGTGCCAGCAGTTTTTTTACGGGGGGCAGCAATCAGCCCCAGCATTTT
d_gene: -
abundance: -
j_gene: TRBJ1-5
v_gene: TRBV28

CDR3aa: CASSPGPGGYEQYF
CDR3nt: TGTGCCAGCTCCCCGGGTCCGGGGGGTTACGAGCAGTACTTC
d_gene: TRBD2
abundance: -
j_gene: TRBJ2-7
v_gene: TRBV6-5

CDR3aa: CATTIQGEQPQHF
CDR3nt: TGTGCCACCACAATTCAGGGGGAGCAGCCCCAGCATTTT
d_gene: TRBD1
abundance: -
j_gene: TRBJ1-5
v_gene: TRBV6-6

CDR3aa: CASRGQGIYGYTF
CDR3nt: TGTGCCAGCAGGGGACAGGGGATCTATGGCTACACCTTC
d_gene: TRBD1
abundance: -
j_gene: TRBJ1-2
v_gene: TRBV2

CDR3aa: CASSIWGQDTGELFF
CDR3nt: TGTGCCAGTAGTATTTGGGGACAGGACACCGGGGAGCTGTTTTTT
d_gene: TRBD1
abundance: -
j_gene: TRBJ2-2
v_gene: TRBV19

CDR3aa: CASNLESPGLGYGYTF
CDR3nt: TGTGCCAGCAACCTCGAGTCCCCGGGACTGGGATATGGCTACACCTTC
d_gene: -
abundance: once
j_gene: TRBJ1-2
v_gene: TRBV2

CDR3aa: CASRASGEPTDTQYF
CDR3nt: TGCGCCAGCAGGGCTAGCGGGGAACCCACAGATACGCAGTATTTT
d_gene: TRBD2
abundance: -
j_gene: TRBJ2-3
v_gene: TRBV10-1

CDR3aa: CASSGTGAVLYEQYF
CDR3nt: TGTGCCAGCAGCGGTACAGGGGCTGTACTCTACGAGCAGTACTTC
d_gene: TRBD1
abundance: -
j_gene: TRBJ2-7
v_gene: TRBV7-2

CDR3aa: CASSPPASYGYTF
CDR3nt: TGTGCCAGCAGCCCCCCAGCGTCCTATGGCTACACCTTC
d_gene: -
abundance: -
j_gene: TRBJ1-2
v_gene: TRBV5-6

CDR3aa: CASSERNRLSYNEQFF
CDR3nt: TGTGCCAGCAGTGAACGAAACAGGCTCTCCTACAATGAGCAGTTCTTC
d_gene: -
abundance: -
j_gene: TRBJ2-1
v_gene: TRBV2

CDR3aa: CASSSESNPNGEQFF
CDR3nt: TGTGCCAGCAGCTCGGAGTCTAATCCAAACGGTGAGCAGTTCTTC
d_gene: -
abundance: -
j_gene: TRBJ2-1
v_gene: TRBV11-2

CDR3aa: CTDRQGGNEAFF
CDR3nt: TGCACCGACCGGCAGGGCGGGAATGAAGCTTTCTTT
d_gene: -
abundance: -
j_gene: TRBJ1-1
v_gene: TRBV1

CDR3aa: CASSSGDSGTGELFF
CDR3nt: TGTGCCAGCAGCTCCGGGGACAGTGGAACCGGGGAGCTGTTTTTT
d_gene: TRBD1
abundance: -
j_gene: TRBJ2-2
v_gene: TRBV7-3

CDR3aa: CASRPGGSDYEQYF
CDR3nt: TGTGCCAGCAGACCAGGGGGCTCTGACTACGAGCAGTACTTC
d_gene: TRBD1
abundance: -
j_gene: TRBJ2-7
v_gene: TRBV28

CDR3aa: CASSLQGENEKLFF
CDR3nt: TGTGCCAGCAGTTTACAGGGGGAAAATGAAAAACTGTTTTTT
d_gene: TRBD1
abundance: -
j_gene: TRBJ1-4
v_gene: TRBV28

CDR3aa: CASSLGQGVYGYTF
CDR3nt: TGTGCCAGCAGTTTGGGACAGGGGGTCTATGGCTACACCTTC
d_gene: TRBD1
abundance: -
j_gene: TRBJ1-2
v_gene: TRBV28

CDR3aa: CASSLGANRVTGELFF
CDR3nt: TGTGCCAGCTCACTGGGAGCAAATCGGGTCACCGGGGAGCTGTTTTTT
d_gene: -
abundance: -
j_gene: TRBJ2-2
v_gene: TRBV18

CDR3aa: CASSQEASTGRGPQHF
CDR3nt: TGCGCCAGCAGCCAAGAAGCTTCGACAGGCAGGGGGCCCCAGCATTTT
d_gene: -
abundance: -
j_gene: TRBJ1-5
v_gene: TRBV4-3

CDR3aa: CASHNRLNRQPQHF
CDR3nt: TGTGCCAGCCATAATCGGCTCAACAGACAGCCCCAGCATTTT
d_gene: -
abundance: -
j_gene: TRBJ1-5
v_gene: TRBV6-5

CDR3aa: CASSLGTSGPSSYEQYF
CDR3nt: TGTGCCAGCAGCTTGGGGACTAGCGGGCCGTCCTCCTACGAGCAGTACTTC
d_gene: TRBD2
abundance: -
j_gene: TRBJ2-7
v_gene: TRBV5-4

CDR3aa: CASSQRPGQQNTEAFF
CDR3nt: TGCGCCAGCAGCCAGCGCCCTGGACAGCAGAACACTGAAGCTTTCTTT
d_gene: -
abundance: -
j_gene: TRBJ1-1
v_gene: TRBV5-1

CDR3aa: CASSFAPGMNTGELFF
CDR3nt: TGCGCCAGCAGCTTTGCTCCCGGGATGAACACCGGGGAGCTGTTTTTT
d_gene: -
abundance: few
j_gene: TRBJ2-2
v_gene: TRBV5-1

CDR3aa: CASSPQGYSNQPQHF
CDR3nt: TGTGCCAGCAGTCCCCAGGGATATAGCAATCAGCCCCAGCATTTT
d_gene: -
abundance: -
j_gene: TRBJ1-5
v_gene: TRBV7-2

CDR3aa: CATREGETQYF
CDR3nt: TGTGCCACCAGGGAGGGAGAGACCCAGTACTTC
d_gene: TRBD2
abundance: -
j_gene: TRBJ2-5
v_gene: TRBV2

CDR3aa: CASNEDDRVQAFF
CDR3nt: TGTGCCAGCAATGAAGACGACAGGGTACAAGCTTTCTTT
d_gene: TRBD1
abundance: -
j_gene: TRBJ1-1
v_gene: TRBV11-2

CDR3aa: CASREPGQGNHIQYF
CDR3nt: TGTGCCAGCAGAGAGCCGGGACAGGGTAACCACATTCAGTACTTC
d_gene: TRBD1
abundance: -
j_gene: TRBJ2-4
v_gene: TRBV27

CDR3aa: CASSLGWQGDRDDGYTF
CDR3nt: TGTGCCAGCAGCCTAGGTTGGCAGGGGGATAGGGACGATGGCTACACCTTC
d_gene: TRBD1
abundance: -
j_gene: TRBJ1-2
v_gene: TRBV27